The 26 T cell receptor beta chains reported below all come from one sample, sequenced in a study of CD8+ T cells in alopecia areata. Treatment specified: oral pan-JAK inhibitor, 5-10 mg twice daily. cDNA serving as the sequencing template came from extracted, reverse transcribed RNA. The repertoire was sequenced with immunoSEQ multiplex PCR; TCRdb's copy has only in-frame clones and lacks some. This table has a few hundred thousand clones, less than 45% appearing once. The sample here was CD4+ T cells sorted from blood, taken at approximately week 36, from a patient treated with tofacitinib. These receptors came from a human donor with alopecia areata.

V and J are TRBV5-4 and TRBJ2-1; no definite D call. The CDR3 runs to 13 residues. V was pared by 2 bases and J by 5 bases, with 8 bases between. In germline, CDR1 is SGHNT, CDR2 YYREEE (reference sequence). The CDR3 protein is CASSFLSNNEQFF. The CDR3 DNA follows: TGTGCCAGCAGCTTTCTTTCGAACAATGAGCAGTTCTTC. Supplemented by reference TRBV5-4 and TRBJ2-1, the full variable domain reads ETGVTQSPTHLIKTRGQQVTLRCSSQSGHNTVSWYQQALGQGPQFIFQYYREEENGRGNFPPRFSGLQFPNYSSELNVNALELDDSALYLCASSFLSNNEQFFGPGTRLTVL.

The chain recombines TRBV28 with TRBJ2-7; 9 nucleotides align to TRBD2. CDR1 MDHEN and CDR2 SYDVKM come from the germline V gene. With V trimmed by 6 bases and J by 2 bases, 2 bases remained unmatched. CDR3 length: 13 amino acids. The CDR3 coding sequence is TGTGCCAGCAGCGGCGGGAGGGCCTACGAGCAGTACTTC. Translating it yields CASSGGRAYEQYF.

The V gene is TRBV2, the J gene TRBJ2-1; D gene uncertain. V lost 3 bases and J lost 0, with 6 bases in between. The CDR3 consists of 14 residues. Looked up from germline, CDR1 is SNHLY and CDR2 is FYNNEI. This chain's CDR3 is CASSETRSYNEQFF. The CDR3 DNA sequence: TGTGCCAGCAGTGAGACCCGCTCCTACAATGAGCAGTTCTTC.

This clone was detected once. A read error likely explains this, since a far larger clone differs by one base. This chain links TRBV11-2 with TRBJ2-3; TRBD1 aligns across 10 bases. The V and J ends lost 4 bases and 1 base, in that order; junction bases with no gene match: 2. The CDR3 is made up of 15 amino acids. From germline, CDR1 is SGHAT and CDR2 FQNNGV. The DNA for the CDR3 is TGTGCCAGCAGCTCCGGGACAGGGGGCACAGATACGCAGTATTTT. Protein product: CASSSGTGGTDTQYF.

The rearrangement links TRBV29-1 to TRBJ2-3; D is unclear. From germline, CDR1 is SQVTM and CDR2 ANQGSEA. The CDR3 is made up of 11 amino acids. Trimming shortened V by 8 bases and J by 3 bases, and 9 bases separated the two germline ends. CDR3 sequence reads: CSFKLTDTQYF. The CDR3 nucleotides read TGCAGCTTTAAACTGACAGATACGCAGTATTTT.

The chain carries TRBV28 and TRBJ2-1; D ambiguous. CDR1 and CDR2 (germline): MDHEN, SYDVKM. The V and J ends lost 4 bases and 9 bases respectively, with 7 bases between them. The CDR3 totals 11 residues. CDR3 loop: CASSYVFEQFF. In DNA form, the CDR3 reads TGTGCCAGCAGTTATGTTTTTGAGCAGTTCTTC.

This clone was seen a handful of times. V and J are TRBV4-1 and TRBJ2-4, with D hard to call. Germline CDR1 is MGHRA and CDR2 is YSYEKL. V dropped 0 bases and J dropped 8 bases, with 14 bases sitting between them. The CDR3 extends over 15 amino acids. CDR3 loop: CASSQDSLRLDIQYF. The CDR3 DNA sequence: TGCGCCAGCAGCCAAGATTCATTAAGACTGGACATTCAGTACTTC.

V is TRBV13 and J is TRBJ1-2; 7 bases match TRBD1. The ends lost 2 bases at V and 4 bases at J; junction bases unmatched: 1. CDR3 length equals 13 residues. Germline V gene sequence: CDR1 PRHDT, CDR2 FYEKMQ (reference sequence). The DNA of the CDR3 is TGTGCCAGCAGCTTATCAGGGGGCTATGGCTACACCTTC. This sequence encodes CASSLSGGYGYTF.

This chain uses TRBV2 with TRBJ2-5, with no clear D. The CDR3 is 12 residues long. The germline V gene encodes CDR1 SNHLY and CDR2 FYNNEI. Trimming cost V 6 bases and J 2 bases, with 7 bases left between them. The CDR3 protein is CASRGRQETQYF. The DNA for the CDR3 is TGTGCCAGCAGGGGCAGGCAAGAGACCCAGTACTTC.

The rearrangement uses TRBV29-1 and TRBJ2-5; 7 bases are shared with TRBD1. The V gene's germline CDR1 is SQVTM and CDR2 ANQGSEA. CDR3 length: 12 residues. The CDR3 DNA reads TGCACCACCCGGACAGGTCAAGAGACCCAGTACTTC. Translated: CTTRTGQETQYF.

This chain links TRBV30 with TRBJ1-1, with D unresolved. The CDR3 sequence is 12 residues long. Trimming left V 3 bases short and J 7 bases short, with 12 bases between. CDR1 is GTSNPN, CDR2 SVGIG, per germline (reference sequence). The CDR3 DNA reads TGTGCCTGGAGCTATACACAGAATGAAGCTTTCTTT. Translating it yields CAWSYTQNEAFF.

The chain recombines TRBV29-1 with TRBJ2-3; D ambiguous. Germline V gives CDR1 SQVTM, CDR2 ANQGSEA. This CDR3 has 12 amino acids. V was shortened by 7 bases and J by 3 bases, with 11 bases between the two germline ends. DNA for the CDR3: TGCAGCGGAGGAATAGGGACAGATACGCAGTATTTT. Amino acid sequence: CSGGIGTDTQYF.

The genes are TRBV5-1 and TRBJ2-1; 8 bases align to TRBD2. The CDR3 runs to 16 residues. The V segment lost 0 bases and the J segment 1 base; nucleotides outside the gene matches: 3. Germline loops: CDR1 SGHRS, CDR2 YFSETQ. CDR3 residues: CASSLAAGVSYNEQFF. CDR3 coding DNA: TGCGCCAGCAGCTTGGCAGCGGGAGTGTCCTACAATGAGCAGTTCTTC.

The chain recombines TRBV5-1 with TRBJ2-4; possible D gene TRBD1, 6 bases. V lost 2 bases to trimming and J lost 9 bases, with 15 bases between them. Germline V CDR1 and CDR2: SGHRS, YFSETQ. This CDR3 is 14 amino acids long. CDR3 in DNA: TGCGCCAGCAGCTTTGGGACACAGGACGGCATTCAGTACTTC. It encodes CASSFGTQDGIQYF.

J is TRBJ2-5 and V is TRBV7-3, with TRBD2 matching over 10 bases. The V gene's germline CDR1 is SGHTA and CDR2 FQGTGA. Unmatched junction bases numbered 2, after V lost 5 bases and J lost 2 bases. The CDR3 is 14 amino acids. CDR3 sequence: CASSRTSGQETQYF. The CDR3 bases are TGTGCCAGCAGCCGGACTAGCGGACAAGAGACCCAGTACTTC.

Concerning this clone itself: One end of the junction is discordant with germline, which a read error may explain. The chain combines TRBV29-1 with TRBJ1-1, with a possible D match to TRBD1 (5 bases). This CDR3 has 11 amino acids. Germline CDR1 is SQVTM and CDR2 is ANQGSEA. Written as DNA, the CDR3 is TGCAGCGCCGGGGGGAACATTGAAGCTTTCTTT. As protein: CSAGGNIEAFF.

The chain carries TRBV29-1 and TRBJ2-1, with D possibly matching TRBD1 (5 bases). Germline values: CDR1 SQVTM, CDR2 ANQGSEA. Trimming removed 3 bases from V and 8 bases from J, with 14 bases in between. The CDR3 is made up of 13 amino acids. DNA of the CDR3: TGCAGCGTTGATGGACATCTCGGCGATGAGCAGTTCTTC. Protein sequence: CSVDGHLGDEQFF.

Points on this clone: This specimen includes other DNA sequences encoding the same CDR3. The chain is built from TRBV7-9 and TRBJ2-6, with TRBD1 identical over 7 bases. The germline V gene encodes CDR1 SEHNR and CDR2 FQNEAQ (reference sequence). J lost 4 bases, V lost 5 bases, and 5 bases had no gene match. The CDR3 runs 15 residues. The CDR3 bases are TGTGCCAGCAGCCGAGGGGGCTCAGGGGCCAACGTCCTGACTTTC. It encodes CASSRGGSGANVLTF.

This clone was detected only once. The chain combines TRBV6-5 with TRBJ1-2, with D possibly TRBD1 on 6 matching bases. The germline V gene has CDR1 MNHEY and CDR2 SVGAGI. The CDR3 is 13 amino acids. The V gene lost 2 bases and the J gene lost 6 bases, with 10 bases spanning the gap. The CDR3 region is CASSYRGPDGYTF. CDR3 DNA sequence: TGTGCCAGCAGTTACCGGGGGCCCGATGGCTACACCTTC.

The rearrangement uses TRBV9 and TRBJ1-5; D might be TRBD1 (5 bases). From germline, CDR1 is SGDLS and CDR2 YYNGEE. Trimming stripped 0 bases from V and 0 bases from J, with 7 bases between. The CDR3 runs 15 residues. CDR3: CASSVGDYSNQPQHF. The CDR3 DNA sequence: TGTGCCAGCAGCGTAGGGGACTATAGCAATCAGCCCCAGCATTTT.

The table lists this clone with a few counts. The CDR3 sequence: CASSSTRGADTQYF. Written as DNA, the CDR3 is TGTGCCAGCAGCTCCACTAGGGGGGCAGATACGCAGTATTTT. This rearrangement joins TRBV28 to TRBJ2-3, with D perhaps given as TRBD1 or TRBD2 (6 bases each). Germline CDR1 reads MDHEN; CDR2 reads SYDVKM. The CDR3 is made up of 14 amino acids. The ends were cut back, 6 bases at V and 4 bases at J, with 14 bases in the middle.

This clone was recorded a few times. The chain combines TRBV7-3 with TRBJ2-2; possible D gene TRBD2, 5 bases. Trimming left V 5 bases short and J 5 bases short, with 9 bases between. The CDR3 length is 13 residues. From germline, CDR1 is SGHTA and CDR2 FQGTGA. Here the CDR3 reads CASSTGITGELFF. The CDR3 DNA follows: TGTGCCAGCAGCACGGGGATAACCGGGGAGCTGTTTTTT.

The chain recombines TRBV6-5 with TRBJ2-5; weak D call: TRBD2 (5 bases). CDR3 length: 15 residues. Germline CDR1 MNHEY, CDR2 SVGAGI. Trimming cost V 6 bases and J 6 bases, with 20 bases left between them. The CDR3 DNA reads as TGTGCCAGCAGCCCGGCCTTAGCGCTCGTAAAGACCCAGTACTTC. Its translation: CASSPALALVKTQYF.

V gene TRBV30 combines with J gene TRBJ2-5, with no clear D. V lost 1 base and J lost 9, with 9 bases in between. CDR3 size: 11 residues. CDR1 GTSNPN and CDR2 SVGIG come from the germline V gene (reference sequence). CDR3 DNA sequence: TGTGCCTGGAGTGCCCCCCGCGCCCAGTACTTC. Translated, it gives CAWSAPRAQYF.

The J gene is TRBJ1-4, the V gene TRBV29-1, with D perhaps matching TRBD1 (5 bases). Trimming stripped 3 bases from V and 7 bases from J, with 12 bases between. The germline gives CDR1 SQVTM, CDR2 ANQGSEA. This CDR3 is built from 13 residues. CDR3 in amino acids: CSVEEGRGEKLFF. The CDR3 DNA follows: TGCAGCGTTGAGGAGGGGAGAGGTGAAAAACTGTTTTTT.

V and J are TRBV11-2 and TRBJ2-3; D gene uncertain. V shed 1 base and J shed 5 bases, with 16 bases lying between them. Germline V gene data show CDR1 as SGHAT and CDR2 as FQNNGV. The CDR3 runs 16 residues. CDR3 nucleotides: TGTGCCAGCAGCTTAGGGGCCTCTAGGGTGGAAGATACGCAGTATTTT. Translating it yields CASSLGASRVEDTQYF.